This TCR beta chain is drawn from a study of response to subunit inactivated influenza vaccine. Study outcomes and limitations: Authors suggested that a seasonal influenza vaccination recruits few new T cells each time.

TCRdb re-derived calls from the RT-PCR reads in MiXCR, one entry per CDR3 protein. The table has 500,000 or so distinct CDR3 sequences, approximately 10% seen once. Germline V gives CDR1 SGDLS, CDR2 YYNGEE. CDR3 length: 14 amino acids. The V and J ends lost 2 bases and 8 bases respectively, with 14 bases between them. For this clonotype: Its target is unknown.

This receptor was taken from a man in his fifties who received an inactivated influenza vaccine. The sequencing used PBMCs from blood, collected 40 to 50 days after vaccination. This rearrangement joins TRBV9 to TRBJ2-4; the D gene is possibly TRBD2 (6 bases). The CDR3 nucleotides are TGTGCCAGCAGCGTTGGCGGGATTGGAGACATTCAGTACTTC. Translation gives CASSVGGIGDIQYF.